This T cell receptor beta chain was captured by sequencing in a study of blood T cell repertoires in COVID-19. This clone has a handful of counts. The V gene's germline CDR1 is LNHDA and CDR2 SQIVND (reference sequence). Between the trimmed V and J ends, which lost 0 bases and 10 bases, there was a span of 12 bases. CDR3 length: 13 amino acids. The table came from immunoSEQ multiplex PCR; TCRdb's copy has only in-frame clones and leaves some out. The sample lists over 90,000 clones, about 90% occurring once. This clonotype was sampled from a woman aged 55 to 70 with acute or convalescent COVID-19. Sequencing input: peripheral blood. The chain uses TRBV19 and TRBJ1-1; no clear D gene. CDR3 bases: TGTGCCAGTAGTATAGAAACAAGCGGTAGAGCTTTCTTT. It translates to CASSIETSGRAFF.